A single sample is the source of the 2 T cell receptor beta chains below, sequenced in a study of blood T cell repertoires in COVID-19. The table came from immunoSEQ multiplex PCR; TCRdb's copy has only in-frame clones and leaves some out. The repertoire holds 80,000 or so clones, with roughly 78% as singletons. The sequenced sample was peripheral blood. The receptors derive from a man aged 60-69 years with acute or convalescent COVID-19.

The J gene is TRBJ1-6, the V gene TRBV6-5, with a possible D match to TRBD1 (6 bases). CDR1 and CDR2 from the germline V gene are MNHEY and SVGAGI. Trimming removed 6 bases from V and 10 bases from J, with 19 bases in between. CDR3 length: 15 amino acids. CDR3 region: CASSPADRKGSPLHF. The CDR3 DNA is TGTGCCAGCAGCCCCGCTGACAGGAAGGGGTCACCCCTCCACTTT.

This sequence joins TRBV2 and TRBJ1-2; a weak D match, TRBD1 (5 bases). This CDR3 spans 13 amino acids. Germline-derived CDR1 and CDR2 are SNHLY and FYNNEI. Trimming cost V 9 bases and J 7 bases, with 18 bases left between them. The CDR3 region is CASSTAGNGGYTF. CDR3 coding DNA: TGTGCCAGTTCAACGGCAGGGAATGGTGGCTACACCTTC.